This is a list of T cell receptor beta chains from one sample in a study of beta chain features in type 1 diabetes. The method was immunoSEQ multiplex PCR; TCRdb's version includes in-frame clones alone and lacks a portion of them. This table holds 600,000 to 650,000 clones, roughly a sixth found once. Sequences were obtained from naive CD4+ T cells from blood. The receptors originated from a man between 18 and 29 years old in good health. CDR3s include the opening cysteine and the closing phenylalanine or tryptophan. D genes are given only for firm matches. Not every row has a clone size; where given, it reads once, few, many or a size class.

>-|TRBJ1-2|-|TRBV5-1
CASSLWQGHGYTF
TGCGCCAGCAGCTTGTGGCAGGGTCACGGCTACACCTTC
>-|TRBJ2-5|-|TRBV7-2
CASSSDRGLWTQYF
TGTGCCAGCAGCTCGGACCGCGGACTTTGGACCCAGTACTTC
>-|TRBJ2-7|-|TRBV9
CASSPEGDRPYF
TGTGCCAGCAGCCCTGAGGGGGATAGACCGTACTTC
>-|TRBJ2-3|-|TRBV15
CATSIRGRSDTQYF
TGTGCCACCAGCATACGGGGCCGGTCAGATACGCAGTATTTT
>few|TRBJ1-5|-|TRBV9
CASSVGGQDSQPQHF
TGTGCCAGCAGCGTAGGGGGCCAGGATAGTCAGCCCCAGCATTTT
>few|TRBJ2-4|TRBD1|TRBV9
CASSPAAGTGLRNIQYF
TGTGCCAGCAGCCCAGCGGCGGGGACAGGGCTGCGGAACATTCAGTACTTC
>few|TRBJ1-4|-|TRBV2
CAAGALNEKLFF
TGTGCGGCCGGGGCGCTAAATGAAAAACTGTTTTTT
>few|TRBJ2-4|-|TRBV7-9
CASSLSGIRAKNIQYF
TGTGCCAGCAGCTTATCAGGGATCAGAGCCAAAAACATTCAGTACTTC
>-|TRBJ1-2|TRBD1|TRBV5-6
CASSPGQGDGYTF
TGTGCCAGCAGCCCTGGACAGGGTGATGGCTACACCTTC
>-|TRBJ1-2|-|TRBV30
CAWSTLTGYTF
TGTGCCTGGAGCACACTGACGGGCTACACCTTC
>-|TRBJ1-1|-|TRBV7-9
CASMLRGAGEAFF
TGTGCCAGCATGCTTCGGGGGGCAGGTGAAGCTTTCTTT
>-|TRBJ1-1|-|TRBV9
CASSVDPEYYTEAFF
TGTGCCAGCAGCGTAGACCCGGAATACTACACTGAAGCTTTCTTT
>few|TRBJ2-7|-|TRBV28
CASRGGGLYEQYF
TGTGCCAGCCGAGGTGGGGGGCTCTACGAGCAGTACTTC
>few|TRBJ1-1|-|TRBV7-2
CASSLARRPTEAFF
TGTGCCAGCAGCTTGGCCAGGCGACCCACTGAAGCTTTCTTT
>-|TRBJ1-1|-|TRBV7-2
CASSFPAAGGTEAFF
TGTGCCAGCAGCTTCCCCGCGGCGGGGGGCACTGAAGCTTTCTTT
>-|TRBJ1-1|-|TRBV7-2
CASSLGHLSNTEAFF
TGTGCCAGCAGCCTGGGACATTTATCGAACACTGAAGCTTTCTTT
>-|TRBJ2-3|TRBD1|TRBV5-1
CASSLDRGRTDTQYF
TGCGCCAGCAGCTTGGACAGGGGGCGCACAGATACGCAGTATTTT
>-|TRBJ1-1|TRBD1|TRBV29-1
CSVRGGATEAFF
TGCAGCGTTAGAGGGGGCGCAACTGAAGCTTTCTTT
>-|TRBJ2-7|TRBD1|TRBV19
CASSIQTGVRNEQYF
TGTGCCAGTAGTATCCAGACAGGGGTGAGGAACGAGCAGTACTTC
>-|TRBJ1-1|TRBD1|TRBV9
CASNTTGWGTEAFF
TGTGCCAGCAATACGACAGGGTGGGGCACTGAAGCTTTCTTT
>few|TRBJ2-2|-|TRBV2
CASSAQRGGELFF
TGTGCCAGCAGCGCCCAGAGGGGAGGGGAGCTGTTTTTT
>few|TRBJ1-1|-|TRBV7-9
CASTQGNTEAFF
TGTGCCAGTACACAGGGGAACACTGAAGCTTTCTTT
>-|TRBJ1-1|-|TRBV29-1
CSVEGQQNTEAFF
TGCAGCGTGGAGGGACAACAGAACACTGAAGCTTTCTTT
>-|TRBJ2-5|-|TRBV7-2
CASSLAHWVRETQYF
TGTGCCAGCAGCTTAGCGCACTGGGTGCGAGAGACCCAGTACTTC
>-|TRBJ1-1|-|TRBV7-9
CASSFSGTQNTEAFF
TGTGCCAGCAGCTTTTCGGGGACACAGAACACTGAAGCTTTCTTT
>few|TRBJ2-7|-|TRBV9
CASSPSGNTGSEQYF
TGTGCCAGCAGCCCCTCCGGGAACACCGGCAGCGAGCAGTACTTC
>-|TRBJ1-2|TRBD1|TRBV2
CASSAVGTGGSYGYTF
TGTGCCAGCAGTGCGGTTGGGACAGGGGGCAGCTATGGCTACACCTTC
>-|TRBJ1-2|-|TRBV11-2
CASSPGGDGYTF
TGTGCCAGCAGCCCCGGGGGAGATGGCTACACCTTC
>few|TRBJ2-3|-|TRBV6-6
CASSTGFPTDTQYF
TGTGCCAGCAGCACCGGGTTCCCCACAGATACGCAGTATTTT
>few|TRBJ1-2|-|TRBV9
CASSATPGRNYGYTF
TGTGCCAGCAGCGCAACACCTGGACGTAACTATGGCTACACCTTC
>few|TRBJ2-1|TRBD2|TRBV28
CASSPTSGSLYNEQFF
TGTGCCAGCAGTCCAACTAGCGGGAGCCTCTACAATGAGCAGTTCTTC
>few|TRBJ2-1|-|TRBV27
CASSPLHKSNEQFF
TGTGCCAGCTCACCTCTCCACAAGAGCAATGAGCAGTTCTTC
>-|TRBJ1-4|-|TRBV5-6
CASSLAGGTNEKLFF
TGTGCCAGCAGCTTGGCCGGGGGGACTAATGAAAAACTGTTTTTT
>-|TRBJ1-3|-|TRBV18
CASRQSSGNTIYF
TGTGCCAGCCGACAGAGCTCTGGAAACACCATATATTTT
>few|TRBJ1-5|-|TRBV7-9
CASSLDGWDNQPQHF
TGTGCCAGCAGCTTAGACGGATGGGACAATCAGCCCCAGCATTTT
>few|TRBJ2-3|-|TRBV28
CASSLETTSTDTQYF
TGTGCCAGCAGTTTGGAGACTACAAGCACAGATACGCAGTATTTT
>-|TRBJ2-7|-|TRBV28
CAGGAIYEQYF
TGTGCCGGTGGGGCCATCTACGAGCAGTACTTC
>-|TRBJ2-3|-|TRBV14
CASSRRGLTGVYTQYF
TGTGCCAGCAGCCGCCGAGGACTAACGGGGGTCTATACGCAGTATTTT
>few|TRBJ1-5|-|TRBV28
CAIAGGGQPQHF
TGTGCCATAGCCGGGGGAGGCCAGCCCCAGCATTTT
>-|TRBJ2-1|TRBD2|TRBV7-9
CASSPGLAVKGSYNEQFF
TGTGCCAGCAGCCCAGGACTAGCGGTTAAGGGCTCCTACAATGAGCAGTTCTTC
>-|TRBJ2-3|-|TRBV5-1
CASSLAGGDTQYF
TGCGCCAGCAGCTTGGCCGGGGGAGATACGCAGTATTTT
>few|TRBJ2-6|-|TRBV28
CASSPSRQLGANVLTF
TGTGCCAGCAGTCCATCTCGACAGTTAGGGGCCAACGTCCTGACTTTC
>-|TRBJ2-3|-|TRBV2
CATKNSGVGADTQYF
TGTGCAACCAAAAACAGTGGGGTCGGAGCAGATACGCAGTATTTT
>few|TRBJ1-2|TRBD1|TRBV4-3
CASSQEYRGLNYGYTF
TGCGCCAGCAGCCAGGAATACAGGGGGCTGAACTATGGCTACACCTTC
>few|TRBJ1-5|TRBD1|TRBV30
CAWSIPDRDNQPQHF
TGTGCCTGGAGTATTCCAGACAGGGACAATCAGCCCCAGCATTTT
>-|TRBJ2-7|TRBD1|TRBV20-1
CSRQGAVEQYF
TGCAGTCGACAGGGGGCGGTCGAGCAGTACTTC
>-|TRBJ2-1|-|TRBV4-1
CASSQNEHTYNEQFF
TGCGCCAGCAGCCAAAACGAACACACCTACAATGAGCAGTTCTTC